This entry lists 12 T cell receptor beta chains sequenced from one sample in a study of blood T cell repertoires in COVID-19. Assay: immunoSEQ multiplex PCR; the TCRdb copy retains only in-frame clones and omits some. This table holds some 510,000 clones, approximately 90% found once. The source material was PBMCs or T cells enriched from blood (not recorded which). The receptors were sampled from a woman between 40 and 55 years old who had recovered from COVID-19.

This clone was seen a few times. The chain is built from TRBV7-2 and TRBJ2-7; tentatively, D is TRBD1 (5 bases). This CDR3 contains 15 residues. CDR1 and CDR2 (germline): SGHTA, FQGNSA. Trimming removed 2 bases at V and 0 bases at J, with 11 bases between. CDR3 sequence: CASSLPRGPSYEQYF. The CDR3 nucleotides read TGTGCCAGCAGCTTACCAAGGGGCCCCTCCTACGAGCAGTACTTC. The full variable domain, its missing parts supplied by reference TRBV7-2 and TRBJ2-7, is GAGVSQSPSNKVTEKGKDVELRCDPISGHTALYWYRQSLGQGLEFLIYFQGNSAPDKSGLPSDRFSAERTGGSVSTLTIQRTQQEDSAVYLCASSLPRGPSYEQYFGPGTRLTVT.

This clone was seen just once. The chain carries TRBV11-2 and TRBJ2-7, with 7 bases identical to TRBD1. The germline V gene encodes CDR1 SGHAT and CDR2 FQNNGV. The CDR3 loop spans 13 amino acids. Unmatched junction bases numbered 7, after V lost 6 bases and J lost 5 bases. This CDR3 reads CASRSDRVHEQYF. The CDR3 bases are TGTGCCAGCAGATCAGACAGGGTCCACGAGCAGTACTTC.

This clone has only one observation. This chain joins TRBV14 and TRBJ2-5; D is perhaps TRBD2 (6 bases). CDR1 and CDR2 from the germline V gene are SGHDN and FVKESK. V lost 0 bases to trimming and J lost 7 bases, with 15 bases between them. The CDR3 is 15 amino acids. The CDR3 DNA reads as TGTGCCAGCAGCCAAGACGGGCAGCAGGAGGGGACCCAGTACTTC. Translated: CASSQDGQQEGTQYF.

J is TRBJ1-1 and V is TRBV7-7; TRBD1 matches 7 bases. The V and J ends lost 5 bases and 3 bases, in that order; junction bases with no gene match: 9. The CDR3 has 15 residues. Germline CDR1 is SSHAT and CDR2 is FNYEAQ (reference sequence). The CDR3 coding sequence is TGTGCCAGCAGCCCCATCGACAGGGACTACACTGAAGCTTTCTTT. Translating it yields CASSPIDRDYTEAFF.

The chain links TRBV11-2 to TRBJ1-3; 7 bases map to TRBD1. The length of the CDR3 is 14 residues. Per the germline V gene, CDR1 is SGHAT and CDR2 is FQNNGV. The V segment lost 5 bases and the J segment 2 bases; nucleotides outside the gene matches: 3. CDR3 nucleotide sequence: TGTGCCAGCAGCGTCGGGACAGCTGGAAACACCATATATTTT. Translation gives CASSVGTAGNTIYF.

V usage is TRBV7-9 and J usage is TRBJ1-1; possibly TRBD1 for D (6 bases). V dropped 6 bases and J dropped 1 base, with 12 bases sitting between them. The CDR3 is 14 residues long. Germline V CDR1 and CDR2: SEHNR, FQNEAQ (reference sequence). The CDR3 spells CASRPRQENTEAFF. The DNA for the CDR3 is TGTGCCAGCAGACCAAGACAGGAGAACACTGAAGCTTTCTTT.

The rearrangement links TRBV21-1 to TRBJ2-1; no check of the table's D call, TRBD2, against the DNA was made. TRBV21-1 is given as a pseudogene. The CDR3 totals 15 residues. In nucleotides, the CDR3 is TGTGCCAGCACAATCACCGGGACTCCCTCGGAGGAGCAGTTCTTC. Translated: CASTITGTPSEEQFF.

This clone has only one observation. The rearrangement links TRBV7-2 to TRBJ2-7; 11 bases fit TRBD2. Germline CDR1 reads SGHTA; CDR2 reads FQGNSA. Losses at the gene ends were 0 bases for V and 9 bases for J; bases not matched to a gene: 7. This CDR3 contains 15 residues. CDR3 protein: CASSLAGSGRAGQYF. CDR3 in DNA: TGTGCCAGCAGCTTAGCTGGTAGCGGGAGGGCTGGGCAGTACTTC.

The CDR3 DNA follows: TGTGCCAGCAGTTTCCGCCCTCCACTAGTCGCGAACACCGGGGAGCTGTTTTTT. Its protein is CASSFRPPLVANTGELFF. The V call is TRBV27, the J call TRBJ2-2; a weak D match, TRBD2 (5 bases). Germline V gene sequence: CDR1 MNHEY, CDR2 SMNVEV (reference sequence). The germline V and J ends were trimmed by 3 bases and 0 bases, with 17 bases remaining between them. The CDR3 is 18 residues long.

This clone was observed once. The chain couples TRBV4-1 to TRBJ2-7; D perhaps matches TRBD2 (5 bases). This CDR3 contains 15 residues. V was pared by 4 bases and J by 4 bases, with 17 bases between. CDR1 is MGHRA and CDR2 is YSYEKL in the germline V gene. The CDR3 DNA reads TGCGCCAGCAGCCTCGGGGATGAGGGCCGGTACGAGCAGTACTTC. As protein: CASSLGDEGRYEQYF.

This rearrangement joins TRBV10-2 to TRBJ1-1; 9 bases align to TRBD1. V was pared by 2 bases and J by 8 bases, with 9 bases of the junction left unmatched. There are 15 residues in the CDR3. Germline CDR1 is WSHSY and CDR2 is SAAADI. CDR3 in amino acids: CASSEDRGRNFEAFF. The CDR3 DNA reads TGCGCCAGCAGTGAGGACAGGGGGAGGAATTTCGAAGCTTTCTTT.

V and J are TRBV9 and TRBJ1-2; the D is unclear. The CDR3 runs 15 residues. Looked up from germline, CDR1 is SGDLS and CDR2 is YYNGEE. The ends were cut back, 0 bases at V and 0 bases at J, with 9 bases in the middle. The CDR3 protein is CASSVGQVANYGYTF. DNA for the CDR3: TGTGCCAGCAGCGTAGGGCAGGTCGCTAACTATGGCTACACCTTC.